These 26 T cell receptor beta chains came from one sample sequenced in a study of T cells in Graves' hyperthyroidism and ophthalmopathy (dated by TCRdb to between 2017 and 2020). Libraries were built with multiplex PCR. Data came from an Illumina HiSeq 2000. The TCR beta CDR3 regions were amplified from RNA transcripts. The first round of RT-PCR for the TCR CDR3 was performed with the HTBI primer set and the Qiagen OneStep RT-PCR kit. The raw public data were reprocessed by TCRdb itself: fastp quality trimming at Q25, MiXCR clonotype calling, in-frame beta chains only. Each record represents a unique CDR3 protein, reported with the most common genes and DNA among its rows. The sample table lists fewer than 900,000 distinct CDR3 sequences, approximately 19% of them with a count of one. The biggest ten clones account for around 17% of the sample. Sequenced sample: blood. These receptors were obtained from a woman aged 50 to 60 with Graves' hyperthyroidism that later progressed to Graves' ophthalmopathy.

The CDR3: CATSRDRNPGGGEQYF. The CDR3 DNA follows: TGTGCCACCAGCAGAGACCGCAACCCGGGGGGCGGAGAGCAGTACTTC. V usage is TRBV15 and J usage is TRBJ2-7; D possibly corresponds to TRBD2 (7 bases). Germline V gene lookup returns CDR1 LNHNV and CDR2 YYDKDF (reference sequence). V lost 0 bases and J 7 bases, leaving 19 bases between the germline ends. The CDR3 length is 16 residues.

This chain links TRBV12-3 or TRBV12-4 with TRBJ1-3; no definite D call. The CDR3 spans 14 residues. V dropped 6 bases and J dropped 3 bases, with 12 bases sitting between them. This CDR3 reads CASRLVQSGNTIYF. CDR3 in DNA: TGTGCCAGCAGACTCGTCCAGAGTGGAAACACCATATATTTT.

In this sample, this clonotype turned up many times. The J gene is TRBJ2-4, the V gene TRBV7-2, with D possibly being TRBD2 (5 bases). Germline-derived CDR1 and CDR2 are SGHTA and FQGNSA. V was shortened by 4 bases and J by 5 bases, with 18 bases between the two germline ends. This CDR3 contains 16 residues. The CDR3 bases are TGTGCCAGCAGCTCCCTCGCCAGGACTGGGGAAAACATTCAGTACTTC. This encodes CASSSLARTGENIQYF.

This clonotype was recorded at least ten times. V usage is TRBV12-3 or TRBV12-4 and J usage is TRBJ2-5; no reliable D call. V shed 3 bases and J shed 4 bases, with 9 bases lying between them. The CDR3 sequence is 13 residues long. CDR3: CASSLDLGETQYF. DNA of the CDR3: TGTGCCAGCAGTTTGGATCTGGGAGAGACCCAGTACTTC.

A few counts support this clonotype. J is TRBJ1-1 and V is TRBV5-1, with no clear D. Trimming pared 4 bases from V and 0 bases from J, leaving 10 bases between. The CDR3 extends over 14 amino acids. CDR1 is SGHRS, CDR2 YFSETQ, per germline. This CDR3 is CASSVDEMNTEAFF. In nucleotides, the CDR3 is TGCGCCAGCAGCGTGGACGAAATGAACACTGAAGCTTTCTTT.

The rearrangement links TRBV10-1 to TRBJ2-2; D could derive from TRBD1 or TRBD2 (5 bases each). The CDR3 consists of 14 residues. From germline, CDR1 is WNHNN and CDR2 SYGVQD (reference sequence). The V end was cut by 6 bases, the J end by 2 bases, with 10 bases between. The CDR3 is CASRGPENTGELFF. The CDR3 nucleotides are TGCGCCAGCAGGGGACCGGAAAACACCGGGGAGCTGTTTTTT.

This sequence joins TRBV12-5 and TRBJ1-6; D unresolved. Germline V gene lookup returns CDR1 LGHNT and CDR2 FRNRAP. The CDR3 has 12 amino acids. Trimming stripped 1 base from V and 6 bases from J, with 1 base between. The CDR3 DNA reads TGTGCTAGTGGTTTGGGTAATTCACCCCTCCACTTT. Translation: CASGLGNSPLHF.

About this clonotype itself: Possible read error: a much larger clone is one base away. It is likely a read error, because the conserved phenylalanine at the end of the CDR3 is missing. The chain links TRBV12-3 or TRBV12-4 to TRBJ1-2; perhaps TRBD1 as D (6 bases). There are 13 residues in the CDR3. The V end lost 8 bases, the J end lost 4 bases, and 14 bases lay between the germline ends. DNA for the CDR3: TGTGCCAGCCTAGGACAGAGCCTCTATGGCTACACCCTC. Protein product: CASLGQSLYGYTL.

This clonotype has a handful of counts. Written as DNA, the CDR3 is TGTGCCAGCACACTCCGGGGGGGCCATGGAAACACCATATATTTT. This gives the protein CASTLRGGHGNTIYF. J is TRBJ1-3 and V is TRBV9, with D perhaps matching TRBD1 (6 bases). Germline values: CDR1 SGDLS, CDR2 YYNGEE. There are 15 residues in the CDR3. Trimming took 6 bases from V and 3 from J, leaving 16 bases between them.

This chain links TRBV11-2 with TRBJ1-3, with D unresolved. The CDR3 is made up of 17 amino acids. The V gene's germline CDR1 is SGHAT and CDR2 FQNNGV. V was trimmed by 2 bases and J by 0 bases, leaving 14 bases between them. The CDR3 is CASSLIVRLASGNTIYF. CDR3 coding DNA: TGTGCCAGCAGCTTAATCGTACGGTTGGCCTCTGGAAACACCATATATTTT.

The CDR3: CSVDFGLGGASDTQYF. DNA of the CDR3: TGCAGCGTTGATTTCGGGTTAGGGGGGGCGTCAGATACGCAGTATTTT. The rearrangement uses TRBV29-1 and TRBJ2-3; tentatively, D is TRBD2 (7 bases). The V end was cut by 3 bases, the J end by 4 bases, with 20 bases between. The CDR3 is 16 residues long. Germline V CDR1 and CDR2: SQVTM, ANQGSEA.

This clonotype was observed a few times. The chain carries TRBV20-1 and TRBJ2-7; 7 bases align to TRBD1. There are 13 residues in the CDR3. Germline V gene lookup returns CDR1 DFQATT and CDR2 SNEGSKA (reference sequence). J gave up 5 bases and V 3 bases, and 7 bases lay outside the gene matches. The DNA of the CDR3 is TGCAGTGCTAGTTTAGGCCAGGGGGACGAGCAGTACTTC. Amino acid sequence: CSASLGQGDEQYF.

V and J are TRBV7-3 and TRBJ1-2; the D gene is possibly TRBD1 (5 bases). There are 16 residues in the CDR3. Germline assignment: CDR1 SGHTA and CDR2 FQGTGA. Trimming took 5 bases from V and 4 from J, leaving 20 bases between them. CDR3 sequence: CASSPNTGTPTYGYTF. Written as DNA, the CDR3 is TGTGCCAGCAGCCCCAACACCGGGACCCCAACCTATGGCTACACCTTC.

This clonotype was detected ten times or more. V and J are TRBV6-2 or TRBV6-3 and TRBJ2-2; a weak D match, TRBD2 (5 bases). CDR3 size: 17 residues. In germline, CDR1 is MNHEY, CDR2 SVGEGT. V dropped 4 bases and J dropped 6 bases, with 21 bases sitting between them. In nucleotides, the CDR3 is TGTGCCAGCAGTTCTCCGCCGGGAAGGGAAAAAGCCGGGGAGCTGTTTTTT. Its protein is CASSSPPGREKAGELFF.

V gene TRBV19 combines with J gene TRBJ2-2; weak D call: TRBD1 (6 bases). This CDR3 contains 17 residues. The germline V gene encodes CDR1 LNHDA and CDR2 SQIVND (reference sequence). V shed 7 bases and J shed 1 base, with 19 bases lying between them. The CDR3 DNA sequence: TGTGCCAGTAATCACCTTAGACAGGCCCTGAACACCGGGGAGCTGTTTTTT. As protein: CASNHLRQALNTGELFF. The whole variable domain, remainder taken from reference TRBV19 and TRBJ2-2, is DGGITQSPKYLFRKEGQNVTLSCEQNLNHDAMYWYRQDPGQGLRLIYYSQIVNDFQKGDIAEGYSVSREKKESFPLTVTSAQKNPTAFYLCASNHLRQALNTGELFFGEGSRLTVL.

This rearrangement joins TRBV4-1 to TRBJ1-2; 10 bases are shared with TRBD1. The germline V gene has CDR1 MGHRA and CDR2 YSYEKL. The length of the CDR3 is 15 residues. The trim removed 3 bases at V and 4 bases at J, leaving 5 bases unmatched. CDR3 residues: CASSQPGQGSYGYTF. The DNA of the CDR3 is TGCGCCAGCAGCCAGCCGGGACAGGGGTCCTATGGCTACACCTTC.

The V and J genes are TRBV5-6 and TRBJ1-5; no clear D gene. This CDR3 region has 16 residues. V was cut by 0 bases and J by 0 bases, with 10 bases left in between. Looked up from germline, CDR1 is SGHDT and CDR2 is YYEEEE. DNA of the CDR3: TGTGCCAGCAGCTTGGTAAGAGGCGATAGCAATCAGCCCCAGCATTTT. This gives the protein CASSLVRGDSNQPQHF.

This clonotype came up many times. CDR3 sequence reads: CASSLRGGQREQYF. Written as DNA, the CDR3 is TGTGCCAGCAGTTTAAGGGGTGGGCAGCGCGAGCAGTACTTC. The chain joins TRBV12-3 or TRBV12-4 to TRBJ2-7; the D gene is possibly TRBD1 (5 bases). V gave up 2 bases and J gave up 6 bases, with 14 bases separating them. CDR3 length: 14 residues.

A single count supports this clonotype. This chain joins TRBV20-1 and TRBJ2-6; D uncertain. Per the germline V gene, CDR1 is DFQATT and CDR2 is SNEGSKA (reference sequence). The CDR3 totals 12 residues. V lost 6 bases, J lost 6 bases, and 9 bases lay in between. CDR3 amino acids: CSASTEANVLTF. CDR3 sequence (DNA): TGCAGTGCCTCAACTGAGGCCAACGTCCTGACTTTC.

The chain links TRBV6-1 to TRBJ1-4; maybe TRBD1 (6 bases). The CDR3 runs 15 residues. Trimming stripped 8 bases from V and 8 bases from J, with 21 bases between. CDR1 is MNHNS, CDR2 SASEGT, per germline. Here the CDR3 DNA reads TGTGCCAGCTCTCCGGGACACCCAAGGAACGAAAAACTGTTTTTT. This gives the protein CASSPGHPRNEKLFF.

The V call is TRBV30, the J call TRBJ2-5; D might be TRBD2 (7 bases). Trimming cost V 6 bases and J 4 bases, with 21 bases left between them. CDR1 GTSNPN and CDR2 SVGIG come from the germline V gene (reference sequence). This CDR3 comprises 15 residues. CDR3 sequence (DNA): TGTGCCTGCGGTTATAGGGGGGGTCGGCGAGAGACCCAGTACTTC. It translates to CACGYRGGRRETQYF.

The chain uses TRBV19 and TRBJ2-7; TRBD1 agrees at 8 bases. The CDR3 length is 14 residues. Trimming took 5 bases from V and 3 from J; bases not matched to a gene: 6. Germline lookup yields CDR1 LNHDA and CDR2 SQIVND (reference sequence). The CDR3 is CASSPLGQVYEQYF. The CDR3 DNA reads as TGTGCCAGTAGTCCCCTGGGACAGGTCTACGAGCAGTACTTC.

Comment on this clonotype: This clone may be a read error of a much larger clone one base away. V is TRBV18 and J is TRBJ2-3, with D uncertain. The germline CDR1 and CDR2 sequences are KGHSH and LQKENI. Between the trimmed V and J ends, which lost 5 bases and 6 bases, there was a span of 18 bases. The CDR3 consists of 15 residues. The CDR3 DNA reads as TGTGCCAGCTCAAACCAGGCGGTCGACATGGATACGCAGTATTTT. Translation gives CASSNQAVDMDTQYF.

V gene TRBV4-1 combines with J gene TRBJ1-1, with a tentative D call TRBD1 (6 bases). Per germline, CDR1 MGHRA and CDR2 YSYEKL. Deletions cut 1 base from V and 9 bases from J, with 12 bases between. The CDR3 sequence is 13 residues long. This CDR3 is CASSQGYRDKAFF. CDR3 bases: TGCGCCAGCAGCCAAGGATACAGGGATAAAGCTTTCTTT.

This clonotype was detected ten times or more. The V and J genes are TRBV9 and TRBJ1-1; a weak D match, TRBD1 (5 bases). V shed 4 bases and J shed 1 base, with 11 bases lying between them. Per germline, CDR1 SGDLS and CDR2 YYNGEE. The CDR3 is 14 residues long. The CDR3 nucleotides read TGTGCCAGCAGCCCTTCGGGGGAGAACACTGAAGCTTTCTTT. This sequence encodes CASSPSGENTEAFF.

V usage is TRBV20-1 and J usage is TRBJ1-1; a possible D gene is TRBD1 (5 bases). V lost 0 bases to trimming and J lost 5 bases, with 16 bases between them. The CDR3 totals 15 residues. The germline CDR1 and CDR2 sequences are DFQATT and SNEGSKA (reference sequence). For the CDR3, the DNA is TGCAGTGCTAGAGATCCACGGGGCGGGGGGACTGAAGCTTTCTTT. This translates into CSARDPRGGGTEAFF.